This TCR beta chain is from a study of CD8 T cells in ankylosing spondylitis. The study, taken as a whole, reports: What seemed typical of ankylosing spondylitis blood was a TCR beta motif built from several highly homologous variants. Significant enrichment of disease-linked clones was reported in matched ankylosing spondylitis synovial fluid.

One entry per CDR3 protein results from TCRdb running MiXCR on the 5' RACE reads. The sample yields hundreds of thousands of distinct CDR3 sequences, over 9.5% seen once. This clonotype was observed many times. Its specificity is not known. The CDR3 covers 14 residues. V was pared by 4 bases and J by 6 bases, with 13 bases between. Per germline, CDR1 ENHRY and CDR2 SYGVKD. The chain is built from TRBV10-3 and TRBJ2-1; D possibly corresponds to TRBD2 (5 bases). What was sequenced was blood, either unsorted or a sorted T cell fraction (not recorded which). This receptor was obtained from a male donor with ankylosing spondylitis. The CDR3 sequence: CAISVRERFNEQFF. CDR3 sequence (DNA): TGTGCCATCAGTGTTAGGGAGCGCTTCAATGAGCAGTTCTTC.